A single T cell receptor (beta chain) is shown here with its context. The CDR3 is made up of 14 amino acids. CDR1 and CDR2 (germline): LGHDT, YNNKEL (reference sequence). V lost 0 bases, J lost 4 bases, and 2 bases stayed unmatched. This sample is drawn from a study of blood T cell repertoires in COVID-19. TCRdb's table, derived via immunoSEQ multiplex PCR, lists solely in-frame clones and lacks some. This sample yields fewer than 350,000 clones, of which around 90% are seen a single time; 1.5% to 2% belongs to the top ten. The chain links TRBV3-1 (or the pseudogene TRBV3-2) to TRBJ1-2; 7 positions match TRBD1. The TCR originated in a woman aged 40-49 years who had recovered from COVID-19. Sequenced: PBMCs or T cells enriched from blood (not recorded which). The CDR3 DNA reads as TGTGCCAGCAGCCAAGAAGGGGGCGGCTATGGCTACACCTTC. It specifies CASSQEGGGYGYTF.